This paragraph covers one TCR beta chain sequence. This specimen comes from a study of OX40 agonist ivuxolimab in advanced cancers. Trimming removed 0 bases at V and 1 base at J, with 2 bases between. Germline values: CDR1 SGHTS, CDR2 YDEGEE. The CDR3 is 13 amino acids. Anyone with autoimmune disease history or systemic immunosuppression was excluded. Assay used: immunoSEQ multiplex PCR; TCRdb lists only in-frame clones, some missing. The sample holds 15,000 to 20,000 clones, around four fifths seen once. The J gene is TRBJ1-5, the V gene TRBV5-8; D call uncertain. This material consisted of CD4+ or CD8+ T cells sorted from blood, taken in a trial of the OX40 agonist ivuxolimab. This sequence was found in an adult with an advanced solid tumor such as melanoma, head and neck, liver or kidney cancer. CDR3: CASSLASNQPQHF. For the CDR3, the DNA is TGTGCCAGCAGCTTGGCAAGCAATCAGCCCCAGCATTTT.